This passage covers 9 T cell receptor beta chains from one sample sequenced in a study of technical replicates of blood from a handful of donors (TCRdb year 2017). Library creation used the immunoSEQ multiplex PCR assay. TCRdb limited this immuneACCESS table to in-frame rearrangements with V and J called. A share of clones is missing; checked studies link under half to unresolved V genes, and the rest is unexplained. The sample table records more than 15,000 clones; approximately 86% of these occur just once. The ten biggest clones cover 9.5% to 12% of the sample. Sequencing used PBMCs. The receptors derive from a human donor in good health.

The chain employs TRBV7-9 and TRBJ2-3, with 7 bases identical to TRBD2. This CDR3 contains 15 residues. CDR1 and CDR2 (germline): SEHNR, FQNEAQ (reference sequence). V dropped 1 base and J dropped 5; count of bases not matched to a gene: 6. In DNA form, the CDR3 reads TGTGCCAGCAGCTTAGTAGGGTTAGCGGGAGATACGCAGTATTTT. It encodes CASSLVGLAGDTQYF.

This clone appeared a single time. The J gene is TRBJ1-5, the V gene TRBV18; D perhaps matches TRBD1 (6 bases). CDR1 is KGHSH, CDR2 LQKENI, per germline. The germline V and J ends were trimmed by 3 bases and 5 bases, with 14 bases remaining between them. There are 15 residues in the CDR3. In nucleotides, the CDR3 is TGTGCCAGCTCACCGGGCAGGGGAGTAGATCAGCCCCAGCATTTT. Its protein is CASSPGRGVDQPQHF. The full variable domain, completed using reference TRBV18 and TRBJ1-5, is NAGVMQNPRHLVRRRGQEARLRCSPMKGHSHVYWYRQLPEEGLKFMVYLQKENIIDESGMPKERFSAEFPKEGPSILRIQQVVRGDSAAYFCASSPGRGVDQPQHFGDGTRLSIL.

This chain links TRBV9 with TRBJ2-7; 9 bases are a match to TRBD1. The CDR3 length is 14 residues. Germline assignment: CDR1 SGDLS and CDR2 YYNGEE. V lost 3 bases, J lost 2 bases, and 3 bases stayed unmatched. CDR3 loop: CASSGDRAPYEQYF. DNA of the CDR3: TGTGCCAGCAGCGGGGACAGGGCCCCCTACGAGCAGTACTTC. Looking up the rest from reference TRBV9 and TRBJ2-7 gives the full variable domain: DSGVTQTPKHLITATGQRVTLRCSPRSGDLSVYWYQQSLDQGLQFLIQYYNGEERAKGNILERFSAQQFPDLHSELNLSSLELGDSALYFCASSGDRAPYEQYFGPGTRLTVT.

This rearrangement joins TRBV4-1 to TRBJ2-6, with a tentative D call TRBD1 (6 bases). The germline gives CDR1 MGHRA, CDR2 YSYEKL. The CDR3 has 16 residues. Trimming took 0 bases from V and 2 from J, leaving 8 bases between them. As DNA, the CDR3 is TGCGCCAGCAGCCAAGATACAGGGCCTGGGGCCAACGTCCTGACTTTC. The encoded protein is CASSQDTGPGANVLTF.

This chain uses TRBV27 with TRBJ2-1; D is uncertain. The CDR3 totals 15 residues. CDR1 is MNHEY and CDR2 is SMNVEV in the germline V gene (reference sequence). With 2 bases removed from V and 3 bases from J, the gap between germline ends came to 11 bases. The CDR3 DNA is TGTGCCAGCAGTTTACTCGGGTCTTACTACAATGAGCAGTTCTTC. Translated, it gives CASSLLGSYYNEQFF.

The gene calls are TRBV13 and TRBJ2-1; TRBD2 agrees at 8 bases. The V segment lost 4 bases and the J segment 4 bases; nucleotides outside the gene matches: 6. Germline loops: CDR1 PRHDT, CDR2 FYEKMQ (reference sequence). The CDR3 runs to 15 residues. Here the CDR3 reads CASSSGSGSYNEQFF. The CDR3 DNA sequence: TGTGCCAGCAGCTCTGGAAGCGGGAGTTACAATGAGCAGTTCTTC.

The V call is TRBV19, the J call TRBJ2-4, with TRBD1 as a possible D gene (6 bases). Germline-derived CDR1 and CDR2 are LNHDA and SQIVND (reference sequence). This CDR3 contains 14 residues. V was trimmed by 5 bases and J by 5 bases, leaving 13 bases between them. DNA of the CDR3: TGTGCCAGTAGTCACCGGGACAAGCAAAACATTCAGTACTTC. Its protein product is CASSHRDKQNIQYF. Together with reference TRBV19 and TRBJ2-4, the CDR3 gives the full variable domain: DGGITQSPKYLFRKEGQNVTLSCEQNLNHDAMYWYRQDPGQGLRLIYYSQIVNDFQKGDIAEGYSVSREKKESFPLTVTSAQKNPTAFYLCASSHRDKQNIQYFGAGTRLSVL.

The CDR3 region is CASSLVGGNGEQYF. The CDR3 DNA is TGTGCCAGCAGCCTGGTGGGGGGAAACGGCGAGCAGTACTTC. This rearrangement joins TRBV5-8 to TRBJ2-7; D might be TRBD2 (6 bases). In germline, CDR1 is SGHTS, CDR2 YDEGEE. The CDR3 extends over 14 amino acids. Deletions cut 4 bases from V and 6 bases from J, with 17 bases between. Complete variable domain (other parts from reference TRBV5-8 and TRBJ2-7): EAGVTQSPTHLIKTRGQQATLRCSPISGHTSVYWYQQALGLGLQFLLWYDEGEERNRGNFPPRFSGRQFPNYSSELNVNALELEDSALYLCASSLVGGNGEQYFGPGTRLTVT.

This chain joins TRBV19 and TRBJ2-3, with TRBD1 as a possible D gene (7 bases). Per germline, CDR1 LNHDA and CDR2 SQIVND (reference sequence). Trimming pared 3 bases from V and 5 bases from J, leaving 18 bases between. The CDR3 extends over 16 amino acids. The CDR3 spells CASSILTGTRGDTQYF. As DNA, the CDR3 is TGTGCCAGTAGTATTTTGACAGGGACTCGGGGAGATACGCAGTATTTT.